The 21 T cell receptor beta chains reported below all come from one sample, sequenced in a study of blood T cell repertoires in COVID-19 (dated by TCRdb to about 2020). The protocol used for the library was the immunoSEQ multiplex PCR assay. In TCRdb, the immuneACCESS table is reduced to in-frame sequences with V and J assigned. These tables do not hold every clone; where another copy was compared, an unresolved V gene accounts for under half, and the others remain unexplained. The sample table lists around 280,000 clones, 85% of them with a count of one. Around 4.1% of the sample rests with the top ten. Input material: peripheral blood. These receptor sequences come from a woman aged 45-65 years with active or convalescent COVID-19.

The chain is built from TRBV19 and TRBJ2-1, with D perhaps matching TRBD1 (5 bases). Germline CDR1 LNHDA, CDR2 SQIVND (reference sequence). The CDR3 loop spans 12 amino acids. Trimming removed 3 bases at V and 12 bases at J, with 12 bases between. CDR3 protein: CASSMVGTGQFF. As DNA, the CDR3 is TGTGCCAGTAGTATGGTGGGCACAGGGCAGTTCTTC. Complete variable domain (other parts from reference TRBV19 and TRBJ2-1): DGGITQSPKYLFRKEGQNVTLSCEQNLNHDAMYWYRQDPGQGLRLIYYSQIVNDFQKGDIAEGYSVSREKKESFPLTVTSAQKNPTAFYLCASSMVGTGQFFGPGTRLTVL.

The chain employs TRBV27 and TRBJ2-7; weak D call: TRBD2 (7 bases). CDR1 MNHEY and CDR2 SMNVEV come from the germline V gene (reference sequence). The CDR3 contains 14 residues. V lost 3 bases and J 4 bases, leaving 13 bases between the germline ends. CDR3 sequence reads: CASSFIGGGYEQYF. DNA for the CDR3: TGTGCCAGCAGTTTTATAGGGGGGGGGTACGAGCAGTACTTC.

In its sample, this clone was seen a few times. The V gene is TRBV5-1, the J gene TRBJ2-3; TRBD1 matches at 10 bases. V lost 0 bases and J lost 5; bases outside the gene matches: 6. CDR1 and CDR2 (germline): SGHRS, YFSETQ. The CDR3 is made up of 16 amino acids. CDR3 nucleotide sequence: TGCGCCAGCAGCTTGGATGGGGACAGGGGTATAGATACGCAGTATTTT. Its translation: CASSLDGDRGIDTQYF.

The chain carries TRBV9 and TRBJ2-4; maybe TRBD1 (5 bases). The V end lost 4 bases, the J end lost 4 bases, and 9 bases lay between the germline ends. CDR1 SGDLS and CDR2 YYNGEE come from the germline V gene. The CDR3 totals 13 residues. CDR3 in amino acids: CASSSDTKNIQYF. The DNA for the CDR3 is TGTGCCAGCAGCTCGGACACTAAAAACATTCAGTACTTC.

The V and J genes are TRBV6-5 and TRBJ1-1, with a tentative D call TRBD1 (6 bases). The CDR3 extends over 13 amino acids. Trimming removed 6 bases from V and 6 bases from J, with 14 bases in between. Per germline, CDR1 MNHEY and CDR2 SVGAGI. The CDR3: CASSALKGAEAFF. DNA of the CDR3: TGTGCCAGCAGCGCTCTCAAGGGGGCTGAAGCTTTCTTT.

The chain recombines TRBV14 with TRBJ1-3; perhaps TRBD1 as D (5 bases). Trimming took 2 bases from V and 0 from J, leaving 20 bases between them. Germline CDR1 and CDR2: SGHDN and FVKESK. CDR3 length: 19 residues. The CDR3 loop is CASSQSSAQDGFSGNTIYF. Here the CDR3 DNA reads TGTGCCAGCAGCCAAAGTTCGGCACAGGACGGGTTCTCTGGAAACACCATATATTTT.

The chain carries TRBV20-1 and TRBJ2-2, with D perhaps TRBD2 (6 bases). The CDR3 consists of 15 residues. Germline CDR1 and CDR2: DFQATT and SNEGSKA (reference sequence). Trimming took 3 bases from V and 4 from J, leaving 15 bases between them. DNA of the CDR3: TGCAGTGCTAGTGTGGAGGGTGCCAGCACCGGGGAGCTGTTTTTT. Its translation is CSASVEGASTGELFF.

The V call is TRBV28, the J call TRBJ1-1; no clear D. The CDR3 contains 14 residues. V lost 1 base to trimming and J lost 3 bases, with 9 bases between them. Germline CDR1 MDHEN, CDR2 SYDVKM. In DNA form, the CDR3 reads TGTGCCAGCAGTTTATCGAGCGGGCACACTGAAGCTTTCTTT. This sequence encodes CASSLSSGHTEAFF.

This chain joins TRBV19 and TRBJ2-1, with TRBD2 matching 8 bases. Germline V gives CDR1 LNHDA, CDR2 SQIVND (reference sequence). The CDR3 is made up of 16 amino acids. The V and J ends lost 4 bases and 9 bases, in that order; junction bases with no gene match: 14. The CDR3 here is CASSSPFREGQGEQFF. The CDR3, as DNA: TGTGCCAGTAGTAGCCCTTTCCGGGAGGGCCAGGGTGAGCAGTTCTTC.

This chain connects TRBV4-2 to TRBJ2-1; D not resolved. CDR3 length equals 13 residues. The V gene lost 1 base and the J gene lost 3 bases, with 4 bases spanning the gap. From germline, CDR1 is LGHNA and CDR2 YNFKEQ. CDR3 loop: CASSQAGYNEQFF. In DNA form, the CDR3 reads TGTGCCAGCAGCCAAGCAGGCTACAATGAGCAGTTCTTC.

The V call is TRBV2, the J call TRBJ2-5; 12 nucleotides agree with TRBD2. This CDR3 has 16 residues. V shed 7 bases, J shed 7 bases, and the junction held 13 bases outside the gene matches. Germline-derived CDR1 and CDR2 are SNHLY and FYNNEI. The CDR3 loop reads CASNQGSSGGVWTQYF. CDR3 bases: TGTGCCAGCAATCAAGGCTCTAGCGGGGGGGTATGGACCCAGTACTTC.

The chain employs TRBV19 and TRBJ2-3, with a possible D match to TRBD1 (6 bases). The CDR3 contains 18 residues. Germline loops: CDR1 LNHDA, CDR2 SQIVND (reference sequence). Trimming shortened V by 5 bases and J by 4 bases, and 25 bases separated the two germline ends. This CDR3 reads CASSVRDTHWERSDTQYF. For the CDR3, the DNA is TGTGCCAGTAGTGTCCGGGACACGCACTGGGAGCGGTCAGATACGCAGTATTTT.

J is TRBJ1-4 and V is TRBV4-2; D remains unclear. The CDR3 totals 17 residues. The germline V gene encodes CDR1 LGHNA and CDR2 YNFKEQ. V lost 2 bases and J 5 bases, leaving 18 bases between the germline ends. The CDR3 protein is CASSQSIRPTKNEKLFF. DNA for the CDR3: TGTGCCAGCAGCCAATCTATACGACCGACAAAAAATGAAAAACTGTTTTTT.

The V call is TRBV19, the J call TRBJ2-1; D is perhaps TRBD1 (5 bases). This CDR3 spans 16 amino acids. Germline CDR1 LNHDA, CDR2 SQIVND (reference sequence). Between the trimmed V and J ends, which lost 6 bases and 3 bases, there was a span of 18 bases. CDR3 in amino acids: CASSPLTEYYYNEQFF. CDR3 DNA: TGTGCCAGTAGCCCCCTGACAGAATACTACTACAATGAGCAGTTCTTC.

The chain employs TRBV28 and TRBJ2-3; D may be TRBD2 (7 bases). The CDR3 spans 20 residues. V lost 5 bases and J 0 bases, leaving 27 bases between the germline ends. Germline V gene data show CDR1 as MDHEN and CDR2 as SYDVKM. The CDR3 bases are TGTGCCAGCAGTGTGCTGGGATCGGGGGGCATGAGCGGGAGCACAGATACGCAGTATTTT. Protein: CASSVLGSGGMSGSTDTQYF.

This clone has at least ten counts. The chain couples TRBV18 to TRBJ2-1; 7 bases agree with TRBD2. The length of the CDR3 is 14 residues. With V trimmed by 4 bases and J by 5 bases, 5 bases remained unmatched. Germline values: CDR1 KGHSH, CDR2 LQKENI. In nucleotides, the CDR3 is TGTGCCAGCTCACTCACGGGAGGAGACAATGAGCAGTTCTTC. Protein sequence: CASSLTGGDNEQFF.

This CDR3 reads CATLISGENRYGYTF. In nucleotides, the CDR3 is TGTGCCACTTTAATCTCGGGGGAGAATCGCTATGGCTACACCTTC. The chain links TRBV24-1 to TRBJ1-2, with a possible D match to TRBD1 (5 bases). Trimming cost V 10 bases and J 4 bases, with 21 bases left between them. This CDR3 is built from 15 residues. Germline V gene sequence: CDR1 KGHDR, CDR2 SFDVKD.

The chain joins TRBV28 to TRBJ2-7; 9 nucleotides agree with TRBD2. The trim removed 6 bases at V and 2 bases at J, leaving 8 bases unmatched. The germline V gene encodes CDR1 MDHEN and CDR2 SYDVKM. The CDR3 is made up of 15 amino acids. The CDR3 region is CASRNGGGRAYEQYF. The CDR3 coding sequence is TGTGCCAGCAGAAACGGGGGCGGGAGGGCCTACGAGCAGTACTTC.

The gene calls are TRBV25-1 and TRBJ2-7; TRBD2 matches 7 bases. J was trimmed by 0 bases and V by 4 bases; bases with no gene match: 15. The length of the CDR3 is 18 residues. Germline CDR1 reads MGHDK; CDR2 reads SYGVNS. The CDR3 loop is CASSARSRSGTASYEQYF. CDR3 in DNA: TGTGCCAGCAGTGCCCGGTCGCGGAGCGGGACGGCCTCCTACGAGCAGTACTTC.

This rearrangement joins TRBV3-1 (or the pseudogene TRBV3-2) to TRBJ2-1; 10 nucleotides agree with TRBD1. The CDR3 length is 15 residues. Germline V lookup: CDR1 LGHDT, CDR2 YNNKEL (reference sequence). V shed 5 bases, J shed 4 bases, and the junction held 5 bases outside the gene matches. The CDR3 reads CASSARDRGYNEQFF. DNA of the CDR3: TGTGCCAGCAGCGCCCGGGACAGGGGTTACAATGAGCAGTTCTTC.

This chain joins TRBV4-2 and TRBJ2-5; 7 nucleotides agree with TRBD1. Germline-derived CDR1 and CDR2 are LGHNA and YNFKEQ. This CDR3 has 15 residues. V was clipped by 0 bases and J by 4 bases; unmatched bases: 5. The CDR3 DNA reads TGTGCCAGCAGCCAAGACAGGGGGATCGTAGAGACCCAGTACTTC. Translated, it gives CASSQDRGIVETQYF.